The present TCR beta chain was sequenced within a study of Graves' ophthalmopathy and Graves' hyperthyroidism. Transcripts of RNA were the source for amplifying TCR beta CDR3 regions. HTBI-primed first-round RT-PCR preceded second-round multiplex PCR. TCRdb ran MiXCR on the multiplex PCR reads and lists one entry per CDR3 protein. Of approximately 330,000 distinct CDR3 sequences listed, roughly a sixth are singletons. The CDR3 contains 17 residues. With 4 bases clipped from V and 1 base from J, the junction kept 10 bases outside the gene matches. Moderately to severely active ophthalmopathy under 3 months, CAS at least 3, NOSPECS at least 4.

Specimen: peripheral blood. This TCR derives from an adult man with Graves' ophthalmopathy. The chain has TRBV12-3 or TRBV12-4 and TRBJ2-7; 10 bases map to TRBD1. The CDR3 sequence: CASSSLTGGRSSYEQYF. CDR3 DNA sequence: TGTGCCAGCAGTTCCCTGACAGGGGGCAGATCTTCCTACGAGCAGTACTTC.